This TCR beta chain stems from a study of T cells in Graves' hyperthyroidism and ophthalmopathy. Absent ophthalmopathy progression within 18 months defined stable Graves' hyperthyroidism. CDR3 length equals 18 residues. The V end lost 6 bases, the J end lost 1 base, and 19 bases lay between the germline ends. The germline V gene has CDR1 SNHLY and CDR2 FYNNEI. The TCR beta CDR3 regions underwent amplification using RNA transcripts as the source. RT-PCR in the first round (using the HTBI primer set) targeted the TCR CDR3. MiXCR, run by TCRdb on the multiplex PCR reads, gives a single entry per CDR3 protein. The sample carries roughly 96,000 distinct CDR3 sequences, roughly half recorded once.

This chain uses TRBV2 with TRBJ2-6, with D perhaps TRBD1 or TRBD2 (5 bases each). The sequencing sample was made of blood. This sequence originates from a middle-aged woman with Graves' hyperthyroidism. CDR3 protein: CASSLVSGTVSGANVLTF. CDR3 DNA: TGTGCCAGCAGCTTGGTCTCAGGGACGGTATCTGGGGCCAACGTCCTGACTTTC.